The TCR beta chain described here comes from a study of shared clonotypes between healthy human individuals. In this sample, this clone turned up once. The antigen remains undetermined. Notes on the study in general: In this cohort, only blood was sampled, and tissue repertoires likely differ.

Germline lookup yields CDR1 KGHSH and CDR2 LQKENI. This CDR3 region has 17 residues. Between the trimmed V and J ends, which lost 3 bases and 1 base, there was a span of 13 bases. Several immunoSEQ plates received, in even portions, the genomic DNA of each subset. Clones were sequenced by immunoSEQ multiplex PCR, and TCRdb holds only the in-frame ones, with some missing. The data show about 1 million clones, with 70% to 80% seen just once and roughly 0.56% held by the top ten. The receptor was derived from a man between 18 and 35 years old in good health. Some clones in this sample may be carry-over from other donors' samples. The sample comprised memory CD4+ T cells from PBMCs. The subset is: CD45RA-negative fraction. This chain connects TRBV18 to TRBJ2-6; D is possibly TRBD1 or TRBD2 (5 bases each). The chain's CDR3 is CASSPPPGRSGANVLTF. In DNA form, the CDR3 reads TGTGCCAGCTCACCTCCCCCGGGACGTTCTGGGGCCAACGTCCTGACTTTC. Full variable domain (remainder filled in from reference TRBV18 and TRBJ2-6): NAGVMQNPRHLVRRRGQEARLRCSPMKGHSHVYWYRQLPEEGLKFMVYLQKENIIDESGMPKERFSAEFPKEGPSILRIQQVVRGDSAAYFCASSPPPGRSGANVLTFGAGSRLTVL.